This T cell receptor beta chain was observed in a study of cytomegalovirus exposure and HLA in healthy donors. Study observations and caveats: A later analysis reportedly found fewer N-insertions in an Asian-associated ancestry cluster than the roughly 730-donor mean. Most likely, a cluster of highly shared sequence variants arose as a sequencing artifact. Later on, analysis showed that most CMV-associated TCR beta chains appeared to be HLA-restricted.

As for this clone: As yet, its antigen is unknown.

The CDR3 covers 16 residues. Germline CDR1 is SNHLY and CDR2 is FYNNEI. V gave up 5 bases and J gave up 8 bases; unmatched junction bases: 14. A multiplex PCR was run with 60 Vbeta primers and 13 Jbeta primers. Original processing methods: An analysis that came later counted 80 million or so unique TCR beta chains, 10 million to 12 million shared. Some clones are missing from TCRdb's copy, which holds only in-frame ones; the method was immunoSEQ multiplex PCR. V, J and clone size reflect that table, while D and trimming were determined from the DNA. The table has under 150,000 clones, roughly 83% seen once.

The source is a man aged 25-45 years in good health and CMV-seropositive. The chain has TRBV2 and TRBJ1-5; TRBD1 matches at 8 bases. The sequenced material came from PBMCs. CDR3 in DNA: TGTGCCAGCAGTAGGGACAGGATTAAAATCCTAGAGCCCCAGCATTTT. This gives the protein CASSRDRIKILEPQHF. Full variable domain (outside the CDR3, taken from reference TRBV2 and TRBJ1-5): EPEVTQTPSHQVTQMGQEVILRCVPISNHLYFYWYRQILGQKVEFLVSFYNNEISEKSEIFDDQFSVERPDGSNFTLKIRSTKLEDSAMYFCASSRDRIKILEPQHFGDGTRLSIL.